This T cell receptor beta chain comes out of a study of T-cell memory formation after mild COVID-19. Germline CDR1 and CDR2: SGDLS and YYNGEE. V was trimmed by 3 bases and J by 4 bases, leaving 11 bases between them. The CDR3 contains 14 residues. Each CDR3 protein is one row after TCRdb ran MiXCR on the 5' RACE reads. The table records around 200,000 distinct CDR3 sequences, roughly 17% of them present only once. The sequence was obtained from an adult woman who had mild COVID-19 (a few samples of this study predate the infection). Cell type and time point are not known. V usage is TRBV9 and J usage is TRBJ1-5; tentatively, D is TRBD1 (5 bases). The sample comprised PBMCs or a T cell subset sorted from them (not recorded which). The CDR3 DNA is TGTGCCAGCAGCGCCGGGACCACTAATCAGCCCCAGCATTTT. Protein sequence: CASSAGTTNQPQHF.